This TCR beta chain was retrieved from a study of cytomegalovirus exposure and HLA in healthy donors. Trimming at V came to 3 bases and at J to 9 bases, leaving 6 bases not matched to a gene. The CDR3 covers 13 residues. Germline V lookup: CDR1 WNHNN, CDR2 SYGVQD (reference sequence). In its sample, this clone was seen once. Its matching antigen is unknown. Study-wide points: The TCR clusters that emerged in the first cohort tended, a later analysis found, to co-occur in the approximately 120 validation repertoires.

Sequenced by immunoSEQ multiplex PCR; TCRdb stores in-frame clones only, minus some. The profile shows roughly 59,000 clones, almost 95% of them singletons. The donors were in the roughly 120-subject validation cohort, distinct from the 666-subject first cohort. The receptor comes from a man younger than 35 in good health and CMV-seropositive. Sequenced: PBMCs. The chain has TRBV10-1 and TRBJ1-1, with 8 nucleotides matching TRBD1. DNA for the CDR3: TGCGCCAGCAGTGACCAAAGACAGGGGAAAGCTTTCTTT. It specifies CASSDQRQGKAFF.